The clone carrying this T cell receptor beta chain appeared a few times. Its antigen is not identified. This entry comes from a study of long-term antiretroviral therapy in people with HIV. The CDR3 runs 15 residues. CDR1 and CDR2 (germline): SEHNR, FQNEAQ (reference sequence). Trimming took 5 bases from V and 2 from J, leaving 13 bases between them. Treated in the United States were all of the participants with HIV. Study outcomes and limitations: Therapy changes, viral resistance and ART adherence were not documented in the available data. Post-ART samples showed increased diversity that remained below transplant donor control levels.

Researchers ran immunoSEQ v3.0 at survey level. Profiling relied on immunoSEQ multiplex PCR, and the TCRdb table lists in-frame clones only, not all of them. Here the sample spans about 32,000 clones, over 75% being singletons. This receptor was obtained from a man younger than 30 with HIV. Sequences were derived from unsorted PBMCs, sampled around 3.3 years after starting antiretroviral therapy. The chain carries TRBV7-9 and TRBJ1-5; a weak D match, TRBD1 (6 bases). In nucleotides, the CDR3 is TGTGCCAGCAGCCGTGACGAGGGGGGCAATCAGCCCCAGCATTTT. It yields the protein CASSRDEGGNQPQHF. Combining the CDR3 with reference TRBV7-9 and TRBJ1-5 gives the whole variable domain DTGVSQNPRHKITKRGQNVTFRCDPISEHNRLYWYRQTLGQGPEFLTYFQNEAQLEKSRLLSDRFSAERPKGSFSTLEIQRTEQGDSAMYLCASSRDEGGNQPQHFGDGTRLSIL.